A single TCR beta chain is shown here with its context. The CDR3 covers 14 residues. The ends were cut back, 3 bases at V and 2 bases at J, with 12 bases in the middle. Germline V gene data show CDR1 as SGHDT and CDR2 as YYEEEE. This entry comes from a study of control samples from healthy donors and cancer patients. Profiled with immunoSEQ multiplex PCR; TCRdb holds only in-frame clones, not every one. The sample consists of about 180,000 clones, approximately 94% of them appearing once. Sequenced material: blood. The chain recombines TRBV5-6 with TRBJ2-7; D possibly corresponds to TRBD1 (6 bases). The TCR originated in a woman younger than 30 in good health. CDR3 region: CASSSRTDAYEQYF. The CDR3 DNA reads TGTGCCAGCAGCTCCCGGACAGACGCCTACGAGCAGTACTTC.